Sequencing of this T cell receptor beta chain was carried out in a study of cytomegalovirus exposure and HLA in healthy donors (TCRdb year 2017). At the level of the whole study: In an earlier analysis of around 540 of the donors, 250 to 350 Gb of sequence data and 117 million unique TCR beta sequences from 150 million to 200 million T cells were reported. Roughly 300 gigabases of sequencing data and approximately 92 million unique TCR sequences made up an early release that covered approximately 650 HLA-typed donors. Among the roughly 400 genotyped donors, approximately 76% belonged to the genetic ancestry cluster associated with self-reported Caucasian donors. The study aimed to test whether cataloging public T cell receptors could reveal signatures of past pathogen exposure. The study used immunosequencing to profile the T cell repertoires of 670 or so subjects and linked those repertoires to cytomegalovirus serostatus. A separate validation cohort of roughly 120 different subjects was used in addition to the roughly 620-subject first cohort. To predict cytomegalovirus infection status, the study combined high-throughput TCR immunosequencing, statistical association of individual TCRs with disease status, and machine learning. In a later analysis, previously published TCR beta repertoires from 666 donors were re-analyzed and high-resolution HLA genotyping was added so that TCR occurrence patterns could be studied. Rather than drawing on any new phenotypic data, the later analysis identified candidate immune exposures from TCR beta sequences and the way those sequences occurred across donors. To decide whether each TCR beta V gene segment behaved as functional or pseudogenic, an earlier analysis of approximately 590 of the donors relied on high-throughput TCR beta sequencing. Donor age, sex, ethnicity and CMV serostatus were compiled together with the repertoire data. A later genetic analysis took genome-wide SNP genotypes for about three fifths of the 666 donors and used that subset as a discovery cohort. All discovery cohort repertoires had been generated on a single sequencing platform. Class I and class II HLA loci were covered by the typing at four-digit resolution. Typing coverage varied by locus: roughly 629-630 donors for A, B, C, DRB1 and DQB1; some 520 for DQA1; nearly 610 for DPA1; about 450 for DPB1. A handful of DR-DQ haplotypes were handled as single units for association and clustering because linkage in the cohort was strong. On average, 235,054 unique TCR beta nucleotide sequences were sequenced per donor among more than 350 genotyped donors of the cohort, with around 19% of those sequences being non-productive.

Receptor amplification or capture employed the immunoSEQ multiplex PCR assay. For the multiplex PCR, a mixture combining 60 forward primers for TCR Vbeta segments and 13 reverse primers for TCR Jbeta segments was used. The CDR3 region of rearranged TCR beta genes was amplified from genomic DNA with a multiplex PCR assay. The amplified TCR beta libraries were sequenced on the Illumina HiSeq System as 87-base-pair reads. The authors' analysis ran thus. A later analysis tallied 80 million to 95 million unique TCR beta chains across the approximately 670 repertoires, and around 9.9 million of those chains were shared by two or more donors. A nearest-neighbor algorithm error-corrected the raw reads and collapsed the reads into unique sequences, merging closely related sequences to remove PCR and sequencing errors. To assign V, D and J gene segments, CDR3 sequences were aligned to IMGT reference sequences. For a sequence to be retained, a match of at least six nucleotides to both a V gene segment and a J gene segment was required. Rearrangements were called productive when the CDR3 lacked stop codons and stayed in frame with V and J; all others were non-productive. CDR3 was defined according to IMGT convention as the region running from the second conserved V-encoded cysteine to the conserved J-encoded phenylalanine. The earlier analysis of roughly 590 of the donors excluded sequences that lacked an unambiguous match to a single V gene segment. In an earlier analysis of around 590 of the donors, a V segment was called functional when productive rearrangements were above 56.7%, and segregating when the standard deviation between donors exceeded 5%. A statistical classification framework was built for diagnosing cytomegalovirus status from the catalog of TCR beta chain sequences. A later analysis assigned V and J genes by comparing TCR nucleotide sequences with IMGT/GENE-DB human TR gene sequences. In a later analysis, CDR3 sequences and most-parsimonious VDJ recombination scenarios were assigned using the TCRdist pipeline. In a later analysis, each TCR beta chain was defined by its CDR3 amino acid sequence together with its V-gene family, and reads without a unique V-gene family were excluded. As a way to deal with suspected cross-contamination and a sequencing artifact, a later analysis dropped over 550 nucleotide sequences that were highly shared and had low generation probability. For each public chain, a later analysis derived a clonal expansion index from normalized ranks of inferred template counts within each repertoire. Generation probabilities in a later analysis came from a VDJ recombination model fitted to out-of-frame rearrangements, and those results were checked against IGoR. In a later analysis, hypergeometric tests were used to score TCR-TCR, TCR-HLA and TCR-CMV co-occurrence, with a repertoire-size bias correction applied to TCR pairs. In a later analysis, false discovery rates were estimated by permuting HLA or CMV assignments 20 times. In a later analysis, co-occurring TCRs were grouped using DBSCAN, and TCRdist sequence similarity was added for clustering within HLA-allele-positive subsets. Co-occurrence clustering excluded repertoires with fewer than 30,000 or more than 120,000 public chains, plus five with anomalous nucleotide sharing. TCRdb took this table from immuneACCESS and kept in-frame rearrangements with V and J called. Such tables lack part of the clones; where checked against another copy, unresolved V genes explain under half of the gap, and the rest is unexplained. V and J calls and clone size are as listed in that table; D and trimming were resolved from the DNA. The sample contains about 73,000 clones, roughly 80% of them found a single time. 1.1% of the sample comes from the top ten.

Concerning this clone itself: The specificity of this receptor is unknown. No much larger clone is present one base from it, and per-base qualities are unavailable.

Compared with germline, V lacks 1 base and J lacks 1 base; bases without a gene match: 3. CDR1 and CDR2 are read off the germline V gene as SGHTA and FQGNSA. The CDR3 covers 15 residues, taking in both the cysteine and the phenylalanine. This entry keeps only the CDR3 DNA: 45 bases, framed from base 1. The cohort comprised around 700 healthy bone marrow donors. All cohort members were sampled while nominally healthy, although unrecorded immune exposures were likely present. The donor tested CMV seronegative and was one of the 352 seronegative cohort members. Each donor provided a peripheral blood sample, and peripheral blood mononuclear cells were used for TCR beta sequencing. The Qiagen DNeasy Blood Extraction Kit was used to extract genomic DNA from the blood cell samples. Here is what the overall study found, with its caveats: Some IMGT-functional V segments, including TRBV6-2 and TRBV6-3, could not be distinguished by the 87-base-pair reads and were therefore excluded. A later genetic analysis reported fewer N-insertions in productive TCRs among donors in an Asian-associated ancestry cluster than the roughly 690-donor mean. Most TCR sequences were seen in very few donors, while some public TCRs were found in many individuals. An association between a missense DCLRE1C variant and V-gene and J-gene trimming of TCR beta chains was found in a later genetic analysis and replicated in an independent cohort. Because counts were too low, more than 15 rarely observed V segments, including chromosome 9 orphons, were excluded from the earlier analysis of fewer than 650 of the donors. A further reported finding was that TCR beta sequences accurately predicted the HLA-A and HLA-B alleles for most subjects in the first cohort. Linkage disequilibrium might explain the correlated functional status among segregating V segments, but an unknown experimental factor could not be excluded. The study gave a list of 150 to 200 TCR beta chains associated with cytomegalovirus. A cluster of highly shared sequence variants was judged likely to be a technical artifact of the sequencing pipeline. Presence/absence analyses assumed roughly uniform sequencing depth across donors, an assumption that may not hold. According to a later analysis, TCR association rates differed among HLA loci, with DRB1 alleles showing the most associated TCRs and HLA-C alleles showing the fewest. In vitro tests confirmed that a few of the cytomegalovirus-associated TCR beta chains recognize cytomegalovirus antigens. The classifier was reported to diagnose cytomegalovirus status with high specificity and sensitivity in both the original cohort and the validation cohort. When HLA alleles, especially DR and DQ, strongly co-occurred, attributing TCR associations to individual alleles was difficult. The authors suggested that the approach could potentially be extended to other disease states and immunological phenotypes. Only TCR beta chains were sequenced in this cohort, and the absence of alpha or paired-chain data limited detectable features. A later analysis associated 17,000 or so TCR beta sequences with specific HLA alleles at a false discovery rate of 0.05. In a later analysis, HLA-associated TCR beta chains were found to be more clonally expanded and to have lower generation probabilities than equally common non-associated chains. According to a later analysis, most CMV-associated TCR beta chains appeared to be HLA-restricted, and the HLA associations seemed to be driven largely by CMV exposure. Several of the top co-occurrence clusters appeared to be linked to parvovirus B19, influenza, CMV and Epstein-Barr virus, according to a later analysis. In an earlier analysis of fewer than 750 of the donors, most TCR beta V segments were observed in productive rearrangements about 90% or about 30% of the time, broadly matching IMGT annotations. HLA typing was unavailable for some donors at each locus, so association tests used only the typed subset. Immune exposure information for the cohort was limited to CMV serostatus.

The rearranged chain carries TRBV7-2 and TRBJ2-7, with 8 junctional bases fitting TRBD2. This receptor was obtained from a male donor in good health and CMV-seronegative. Sample: PBMCs. The base sequence is TGTGCCAGCAGCTTAGAACTAGCGGTTTCCTACGAGCAGTACTTC. Its protein is CASSLELAVSYEQYF.